The 14 T cell receptor beta chains below come from one sample, sequenced in a study of blood T cell repertoires in COVID-19. This table comes from immunoSEQ multiplex PCR, and its TCRdb copy is limited to in-frame clones, with some not included. There are more than 55,000 clones in the sample; approximately 79% occur only once, and approximately 30% lies in the top ten. Specimen: peripheral blood. These receptors were obtained from a human donor in a cohort sampled during active COVID-19.

The V gene is TRBV9, the J gene TRBJ2-4; weak D call: TRBD2 (7 bases). The germline V gene encodes CDR1 SGDLS and CDR2 YYNGEE. Between the trimmed V and J ends, which lost 3 bases and 5 bases, there was a span of 21 bases. The CDR3 spans 17 residues. The CDR3, as DNA: TGTGCCAGCAGCGCGGTTTCCACTGCGCGGGGGCAAAACATTCAGTACTTC. This gives the protein CASSAVSTARGQNIQYF.

This clone was seen a single time. The V and J genes are TRBV4-2 and TRBJ2-4, with a possible D match to TRBD2 (5 bases). The germline V and J ends were trimmed by 0 bases and 0 bases, with 9 bases remaining between them. The CDR3 sequence is 16 residues long. Germline V lookup: CDR1 LGHNA, CDR2 YNFKEQ. The CDR3 is CASSQEGRGAKNIQYF. The CDR3, as DNA: TGTGCCAGCAGCCAAGAGGGTCGGGGAGCCAAAAACATTCAGTACTTC.

This rearrangement joins TRBV7-3 to TRBJ2-2; 7 nucleotides line up with TRBD1. This CDR3 region has 16 residues. With 5 bases clipped from V and 6 bases from J, the junction kept 12 bases outside the gene matches. Germline V gene data show CDR1 as SGHTA and CDR2 as FQGTGA. CDR3 coding DNA: TGTGCCAGCAGCAAACCCCGGGACAGAGTCTCCGGGGAGCTGTTTTTT. Protein sequence: CASSKPRDRVSGELFF.

This clone is labeled medium-sized. The chain links TRBV20-1 to TRBJ2-5; 8 nucleotides align to TRBD2. V was clipped by 3 bases and J by 5 bases; unmatched bases: 5. Germline CDR1 and CDR2: DFQATT and SNEGSKA (reference sequence). The CDR3 covers 13 residues. The CDR3 sequence: CSASKAGDETQYF. The DNA for the CDR3 is TGCAGTGCTAGTAAAGCGGGAGACGAGACCCAGTACTTC.

The V call is TRBV7-8, the J call TRBJ1-5; 10 positions match TRBD1. Unmatched junction bases numbered 2, after V lost 4 bases and J lost 2 bases. Germline CDR1 reads SGHVS; CDR2 reads FQNEAQ. CDR3 size: 15 residues. DNA of the CDR3: TGTGCCAGCAGCTACGGGACAGGGGGCAATCAGCCCCAGCATTTT. Its translation is CASSYGTGGNQPQHF.

The chain has TRBV18 and TRBJ2-2; 7 nucleotides line up with TRBD2. The CDR3 is made up of 16 amino acids. Germline loops: CDR1 KGHSH, CDR2 LQKENI. Trimming took 0 bases from V and 4 from J; bases not matched to a gene: 5. The CDR3, as DNA: TGTGCCAGCTCACCACCGCGCGGGAGAGGCACCGGGGAGCTGTTTTTT. Protein: CASSPPRGRGTGELFF.

The CDR3 loop is CASSLSGGNEQFF. The CDR3 bases are TGTGCCAGCAGCTTATCAGGGGGCAATGAGCAGTTCTTC. The V and J genes are TRBV7-7 and TRBJ2-1; 7 positions agree with TRBD1. The V and J ends lost 2 bases and 6 bases, in that order; junction bases with no gene match: 1. CDR1 and CDR2 (germline): SSHAT, FNYEAQ (reference sequence). The CDR3 covers 13 residues.

The rearrangement uses TRBV7-8 and TRBJ2-5, with 9 nucleotides matching TRBD2. V shed 7 bases and J 5 bases; nucleotides not matched to a gene: 11. CDR3 length equals 15 residues. Germline V lookup: CDR1 SGHVS, CDR2 FQNEAQ. The DNA of the CDR3 is TGTGCCAGCACGGGCGGGAGGGCCATGGGGGAGACCCAGTACTTC. Translating it yields CASTGGRAMGETQYF.

The J gene is TRBJ2-5, the V gene TRBV7-3, with TRBD2 matching 8 bases. This CDR3 has 16 residues. Germline CDR1 and CDR2: SGHTA and FQGTGA. Trimming removed 2 bases from V and 0 bases from J; junction bases left unmatched: 5. This CDR3 is CASSLGASGYQETQYF. The CDR3 nucleotides read TGTGCCAGCAGCTTAGGGGCTAGCGGGTACCAAGAGACCCAGTACTTC.

By sample share, this clone is medium-sized. The chain links TRBV19 to TRBJ2-5; TRBD1 matches 7 bases. CDR3 size: 16 residues. Germline assignment: CDR1 LNHDA and CDR2 SQIVND (reference sequence). The junction had 14 bases not matched to a gene; V was cut back by 6 bases and J by 4 bases. The CDR3 nucleotides read TGTGCCAGTAGCGCAACCCCGCCCGACAGGGTAGAGACCCAGTACTTC. Translated, it gives CASSATPPDRVETQYF. The full variable domain, its missing parts supplied by reference TRBV19 and TRBJ2-5, is DGGITQSPKYLFRKEGQNVTLSCEQNLNHDAMYWYRQDPGQGLRLIYYSQIVNDFQKGDIAEGYSVSREKKESFPLTVTSAQKNPTAFYLCASSATPPDRVETQYFGPGTRLLVL.

The chain is built from TRBV29-1 and TRBJ2-1, with 7 bases fitting TRBD1. The germline gives CDR1 SQVTM, CDR2 ANQGSEA. With 6 bases clipped from V and 2 bases from J, the junction kept 7 bases outside the gene matches. The CDR3 is 14 residues long. The CDR3 here is CSVRQGPTYNEQFF. The CDR3 DNA reads TGCAGCGTCCGACAGGGCCCTACCTACAATGAGCAGTTCTTC.

The gene calls are TRBV3-1 (or the pseudogene TRBV3-2) and TRBJ2-3; TRBD2 is a possible D gene (6 bases). Germline V gene data show CDR1 as LGHDT and CDR2 as YNNKEL (reference sequence). With 0 bases removed from V and 0 bases from J, the gap between germline ends came to 13 bases. The CDR3 totals 17 residues. CDR3 sequence (DNA): TGTGCCAGCAGCCAAGATCTTCTAGCGACTAGCACAGATACGCAGTATTTT. Its translation: CASSQDLLATSTDTQYF.

The V and J genes are TRBV11-2 and TRBJ2-5, with TRBD2 matching over 12 bases. Losses at the gene ends were 5 bases for V and 0 bases for J; bases not matched to a gene: 4. In germline, CDR1 is SGHAT, CDR2 FQNNGV. The CDR3 covers 16 residues. CDR3 coding DNA: TGTGCCAGCAGCCCCAGACTAGCGGGGGACCAAGAGACCCAGTACTTC. It yields the protein CASSPRLAGDQETQYF.

J is TRBJ2-7 and V is TRBV29-1; TRBD1 matches at 9 bases. Germline V gene data show CDR1 as SQVTM and CDR2 as ANQGSEA. Trimming removed 5 bases from V and 3 bases from J; junction bases left unmatched: 8. The CDR3 loop spans 14 amino acids. The CDR3 sequence is CSVRSPGQGYEQYF. CDR3 nucleotide sequence: TGCAGCGTTCGTTCTCCGGGACAGGGCTACGAGCAGTACTTC.